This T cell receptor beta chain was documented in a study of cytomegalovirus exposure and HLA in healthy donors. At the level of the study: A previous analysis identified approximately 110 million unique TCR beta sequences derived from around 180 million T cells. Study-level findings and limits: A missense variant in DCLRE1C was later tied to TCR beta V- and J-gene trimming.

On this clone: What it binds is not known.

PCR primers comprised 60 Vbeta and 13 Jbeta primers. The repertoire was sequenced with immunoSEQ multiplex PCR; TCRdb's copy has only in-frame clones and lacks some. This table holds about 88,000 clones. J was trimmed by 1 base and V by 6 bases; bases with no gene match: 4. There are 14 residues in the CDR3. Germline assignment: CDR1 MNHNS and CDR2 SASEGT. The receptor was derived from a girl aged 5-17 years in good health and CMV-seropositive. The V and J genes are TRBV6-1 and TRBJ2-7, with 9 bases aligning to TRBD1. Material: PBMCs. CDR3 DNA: TGTGCCAGCAGACCGGGACAGGGATCCTACGAGCAGTACTTC. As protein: CASRPGQGSYEQYF.